The present TCR beta chain was sequenced within a study of T cells in Graves' hyperthyroidism and ophthalmopathy. The investigators amplified TCR beta CDR3 regions from RNA transcripts. The primer set for the first-round RT-PCR of the TCR CDR3 was HTBI. TCRdb redid the calling of the multiplex PCR reads with MiXCR, one entry per CDR3 protein. The repertoire holds more than 500,000 distinct CDR3 sequences, with about 16% as singletons. Germline CDR1 and CDR2: SGDLS and YYNGEE. This CDR3 contains 12 residues. V was clipped by 3 bases and J by 4 bases, with 7 bases between them. The sequence came from a woman in her thirties with Graves' ophthalmopathy. The chain combines TRBV9 with TRBJ1-2, with D perhaps matching TRBD1 (5 bases). Sequenced material: blood. The DNA for the CDR3 is TGTGCCAGCAGCGCAGGGATCTATGGCTACACCTTC. Its protein product is CASSAGIYGYTF.